The 25 T cell receptor beta chains below all came from one sample that was sequenced in a study of blood T cells in healthy people across ages. A second about 7 to 11 cycle PCR used barcoded and J-beta primers. TCRdb called the 5' RACE reads again in MiXCR, with one record for every CDR3 protein. Of some 1.4 million distinct CDR3 sequences in the sample, 35% to 45% are singletons; the top ten hold 7.9%. The sample was blood. The receptors derive from a woman under 30 in good health.

This clonotype was picked up a small number of times. The chain links TRBV20-1 to TRBJ2-3, with D possibly TRBD2 on 6 matching bases. The germline CDR1 and CDR2 sequences are DFQATT and SNEGSKA (reference sequence). The CDR3 has 14 amino acids. V dropped 6 bases and J dropped 0 bases, with 13 bases sitting between them. CDR3 region: CSAGGLVSTDTQYF. CDR3 sequence (DNA): TGCAGTGCCGGGGGACTGGTTAGCACAGATACGCAGTATTTT.

The chain carries TRBV3-1 and TRBJ2-1, with TRBD2 matching over 9 bases. V dropped 1 base and J dropped 7; count of bases not matched to a gene: 8. CDR3 length: 16 amino acids. CDR1 and CDR2 from the germline V gene are LGHDT and YNNKEL (reference sequence). CDR3 nucleotide sequence: TGTGCCAGCAGCCAAGTCGGACTAGCGAGAGCAAATGAGCAGTTCTTC. Amino acid sequence: CASSQVGLARANEQFF.

The genes are TRBV10-3 and TRBJ2-5, with D perhaps matching TRBD2 (6 bases). This CDR3 spans 18 amino acids. Germline CDR1 ENHRY, CDR2 SYGVKD. The V gene lost 4 bases and the J gene lost 4 bases, with 25 bases spanning the gap. The CDR3 spells CAISATSPGAPEGETQYF. In DNA form, the CDR3 reads TGTGCCATCAGTGCTACTAGTCCCGGGGCCCCGGAGGGAGAGACCCAGTACTTC.

This clonotype has just a few counts. This chain links TRBV27 with TRBJ2-7; TRBD2 matches 9 bases. Trimming cost V 8 bases and J 3 bases; bases outside gene matches: 8. Per the germline V gene, CDR1 is MNHEY and CDR2 is SMNVEV (reference sequence). This CDR3 is built from 14 residues. The CDR3 DNA is TGTGCCAGCGGGCCCAGACTAGCGGACTACGAGCAGTACTTC. It translates to CASGPRLADYEQYF.

CDR3 region: CASSPPKIGARTNEKLFF. The CDR3 DNA is TGTGCCAGCAGTCCTCCGAAGATAGGGGCGCGGACTAATGAAAAACTGTTTTTT. V usage is TRBV25-1 and J usage is TRBJ1-4; the D gene is possibly TRBD1 (5 bases). Germline V gene lookup returns CDR1 MGHDK and CDR2 SYGVNS. Trimming took off 5 bases at V and 2 bases at J, with 21 bases between the two ends. The CDR3 runs to 18 residues.

V usage is TRBV7-2 and J usage is TRBJ2-1; 14 bases are shared with TRBD2. Germline V gene lookup returns CDR1 SGHTA and CDR2 FQGNSA. There are 17 residues in the CDR3. V lost 5 bases and J lost 13; bases outside the gene matches: 16. CDR3: CASSLSGTSGSLKTQFF. The CDR3 DNA is TGTGCCAGCAGCCTCTCCGGGACTAGCGGGAGTTTGAAGACCCAGTTCTTC.

This clonotype has a handful of counts. The J gene is TRBJ1-4, the V gene TRBV12-3 or TRBV12-4, with D unresolved. The CDR3 extends over 13 amino acids. V lost 4 bases and J 5 bases, leaving 8 bases between the germline ends. The CDR3 sequence is CASSWVQNEKLFF. Here the CDR3 DNA reads TGTGCCAGCAGTTGGGTCCAGAATGAAAAACTGTTTTTT.

This clonotype showed up just a few times. The chain joins TRBV11-2 to TRBJ2-7; D remains ambiguous. V was shortened by 4 bases and J by 4 bases, with 11 bases between the two germline ends. This CDR3 region has 13 residues. From germline, CDR1 is SGHAT and CDR2 FQNNGV. This CDR3 reads CASSSSMTYEQYF. The CDR3 DNA reads as TGTGCCAGCAGCTCCTCGATGACATACGAGCAGTACTTC.

This clonotype was recorded a few times. The chain combines TRBV11-2 with TRBJ2-3; D gene ambiguous. Germline V gene lookup returns CDR1 SGHAT and CDR2 FQNNGV. Trimming removed 1 base at V and 2 bases at J, with 16 bases between. This CDR3 region has 17 residues. The CDR3 spells CASSLAATPYITDTQYF. CDR3 nucleotides: TGTGCCAGCAGCTTAGCGGCTACCCCCTATATCACAGATACGCAGTATTTT. The whole variable domain, remainder taken from reference TRBV11-2 and TRBJ2-3, is EAGVAQSPRYKIIEKRQSVAFWCNPISGHATLYWYQQILGQGPKLLIQFQNNGVVDDSQLPKDRFSAERLKGVDSTLKIQPAKLEDSAVYLCASSLAATPYITDTQYFGPGTRLTVL.

This clonotype came up a few times. The V call is TRBV5-1, the J call TRBJ2-3, with D tentatively TRBD1 or TRBD2 (6 bases each). The germline gives CDR1 SGHRS, CDR2 YFSETQ. V was clipped by 0 bases and J by 6 bases, with 11 bases between them. The CDR3 runs to 14 residues. Here the CDR3 reads CASSLEGGVDTQYF. The DNA of the CDR3 is TGCGCCAGCAGCTTGGAGGGGGGCGTGGATACGCAGTATTTT.

This clonotype has a handful of counts. The V and J genes are TRBV4-2 and TRBJ2-3, with TRBD2 identical over 9 bases. V trimming: 1 base; J trimming: 3 bases; junction bases outside the gene matches: 5. This CDR3 has 16 amino acids. The germline CDR1 and CDR2 sequences are LGHNA and YNFKEQ. The CDR3 DNA reads as TGTGCCAGCAGCCAAGGGGCTAGCGGGATAACAGATACGCAGTATTTT. The encoded protein is CASSQGASGITDTQYF.

In its sample, this clonotype was seen many times. CDR3 nucleotide sequence: TGCGCCAGCAGCCAAGTCGCGGATCTAAAGCAGTACTTC. As protein: CASSQVADLKQYF. The genes are TRBV4-1 and TRBJ2-7; no reliable D call. Germline V lookup: CDR1 MGHRA, CDR2 YSYEKL. The CDR3 runs 13 residues. V was shortened by 1 base and J by 8 bases, with 12 bases between the two germline ends.

The rearrangement uses TRBV7-9 and TRBJ1-4; 8 nucleotides align to TRBD1. Germline V gene sequence: CDR1 SEHNR, CDR2 FQNEAQ (reference sequence). V lost 5 bases and J lost 7; bases outside the gene matches: 12. The CDR3 runs 16 residues. The CDR3 DNA sequence: TGTGCCAGCAGCGTTCAGCAGGGGGCGAGGGGTGAAAAACTGTTTTTT. Residues: CASSVQQGARGEKLFF.

The gene calls are TRBV29-1 and TRBJ1-1, with D hard to call. The germline V gene has CDR1 SQVTM and CDR2 ANQGSEA. The CDR3 runs to 17 residues. V lost 7 bases and J 3 bases, leaving 27 bases between the germline ends. CDR3 nucleotides: TGCAGCGGTTGGGCGGGCAGTACCGTTGGCCCCCACACTGAAGCTTTCTTT. Encoded protein: CSGWAGSTVGPHTEAFF.

The chain combines TRBV30 with TRBJ2-7, with 7 bases aligning to TRBD1. Germline V gives CDR1 GTSNPN, CDR2 SVGIG (reference sequence). The CDR3 sequence is 14 residues long. With V trimmed by 1 base and J by 2 bases, 5 bases remained unmatched. The CDR3 sequence is CAWSDRGLPYEQYF. The CDR3 region has the DNA TGTGCCTGGAGTGACAGGGGTTTGCCCTACGAGCAGTACTTC.

This chain links TRBV5-1 with TRBJ1-4, with 8 bases identical to TRBD1. The germline CDR1 and CDR2 sequences are SGHRS and YFSETQ. V dropped 4 bases and J dropped 8; count of bases not matched to a gene: 7. CDR3 length: 14 residues. CDR3 sequence: CASSPTGVEEKLFF. The CDR3 coding sequence is TGCGCCAGCAGCCCGACAGGGGTGGAGGAAAAACTGTTTTTT.

The chain has TRBV4-1 and TRBJ1-5; D is unresolved. Germline CDR1 reads MGHRA; CDR2 reads YSYEKL. The CDR3 length is 13 residues. Trimming cost V 4 bases and J 7 bases, with 11 bases left between them. The CDR3 loop reads CASSPTIGQPQHF. CDR3 nucleotides: TGCGCCAGCAGCCCTACAATAGGACAGCCCCAGCATTTT.

The genes are TRBV11-2 and TRBJ2-4; perhaps TRBD2 as D (6 bases). Gene TRBJ2-7 matches the end of the DNA better, so the J call may be wrong. The CDR3 has 16 amino acids. CDR1 and CDR2 from the germline V gene are SGHAT and FQNNGV. CDR3: CASSLPGGGTPYEQYF. In DNA, the CDR3 is TGTGCCAGCAGCTTACCGGGTGGGGGGACGCCCTACGAGCAGTACTTC.

This chain uses TRBV7-2 with TRBJ2-1; 12 positions agree with TRBD2. The end of the DNA is better explained by TRBJ2-7, so the J call may be wrong. The CDR3 has 18 residues. The germline V gene encodes CDR1 SGHTA and CDR2 FQGNSA. The CDR3 loop reads CASSLRGPGTSGYNEQYF. The DNA for the CDR3 is TGTGCCAGCAGCCTTAGGGGCCCCGGGACTAGCGGGTACAATGAGCAGTACTTC.

The rearrangement joins TRBV12-3 or TRBV12-4 to TRBJ2-7, with unresolved D. V shed 2 bases and J shed 7 bases, with 12 bases lying between them. The CDR3 has 13 amino acids. The CDR3 nucleotides are TGTGCCAGCAGTTTACGCCACCCTAGGGAGCAGTACTTC. Protein sequence: CASSLRHPREQYF.

The table lists this clonotype with a few counts. This chain links TRBV4-1 with TRBJ2-7, with 8 bases aligning to TRBD2. Germline assignment: CDR1 MGHRA and CDR2 YSYEKL. The CDR3 runs 16 residues. V shed 0 bases, J shed 3 bases, and the junction held 7 bases outside the gene matches. The CDR3 DNA reads TGCGCCAGCAGCCAAGATCAAGCGGGGGCCTTCTACGAGCAGTACTTC. Encoded protein: CASSQDQAGAFYEQYF.

This chain links TRBV4-3 with TRBJ1-5; D remains unclear. Germline lookup yields CDR1 LGHNA and CDR2 YSLEER. V was cut by 4 bases and J by 9 bases, with 10 bases left in between. The CDR3 runs 12 residues. DNA of the CDR3: TGCGCCAGCAGCCGGGAGGGCGGGCCCCAGCATTTT. As protein: CASSREGGPQHF.

This chain joins TRBV27 and TRBJ1-1; TRBD1 is a possible D gene (6 bases). CDR3 size: 15 residues. The V end lost 3 bases, the J end lost 4 bases, and 15 bases lay between the germline ends. Looked up from germline, CDR1 is MNHEY and CDR2 is SMNVEV (reference sequence). The CDR3 spells CASSLGGPSSTEAFF. The CDR3 nucleotides are TGTGCCAGCAGTTTGGGGGGGCCAAGTAGCACTGAAGCTTTCTTT.

This clonotype was observed many times. The gene calls are TRBV14 and TRBJ2-3, with D unresolved. Germline V gives CDR1 SGHDN, CDR2 FVKESK. The CDR3 totals 14 residues. The V gene lost 3 bases and the J gene lost 2 bases, with 9 bases spanning the gap. The DNA of the CDR3 is TGTGCCAGCAGCCAGCGAATGACCACAGATACGCAGTATTTT. The encoded protein is CASSQRMTTDTQYF.

This clonotype was recorded a few times. V gene TRBV2 combines with J gene TRBJ2-7, with D perhaps TRBD1 or TRBD2 (5 bases each). The germline V gene encodes CDR1 SNHLY and CDR2 FYNNEI. V lost 6 bases and J lost 4, with 13 bases in between. The CDR3 length is 13 residues. The CDR3 is CASSVGVKYEQYF. The DNA of the CDR3 is TGTGCCAGCAGCGTGGGGGTCAAATACGAGCAGTACTTC.